Listed below are T cell receptor beta chains from one sample, sequenced in a study of T cells in Graves' hyperthyroidism and ophthalmopathy. Each CDR3 protein gets one entry after TCRdb re-called the multiplex PCR reads with MiXCR. The sample includes hundreds of thousands of distinct CDR3 sequences, 16% of them seen just once. Sequencing used blood. The source is a woman between 25 and 40 years old with Graves' hyperthyroidism. Both conserved end residues are part of each CDR3. The D gene is left open where the match is weak. Clone size, where shown, is once, few, many, or a class for clones that have expanded.

j_call: TRBJ2-3; clone_size: many; d_call: .; v_call: TRBV7-2; cdr3_aa: CASSLQRPRDTQYF; cdr3_nt: TGTGCCAGCAGCTTACAGCGGCCACGGGATACGCAGTATTTT
j_call: TRBJ2-7; clone_size: .; d_call: TRBD2; v_call: TRBV18; cdr3_aa: CASSTAASGSKEQYF; cdr3_nt: TGTGCCAGCTCAACAGCGGCTAGCGGGAGTAAGGAGCAGTACTTC
j_call: TRBJ2-7; clone_size: few; d_call: TRBD1; v_call: TRBV19; cdr3_aa: CASRVSGTGDYEQYF; cdr3_nt: TGTGCCAGTAGAGTCTCGGGGACAGGGGACTACGAGCAGTACTTC
j_call: TRBJ2-2; clone_size: few; d_call: .; v_call: TRBV30; cdr3_aa: CAWSRAFNTGELFF; cdr3_nt: TGTGCCTGGTCTCGGGCCTTCAACACCGGGGAGCTGTTTTTT
j_call: TRBJ1-5; clone_size: few; d_call: TRBD1; v_call: TRBV20-1; cdr3_aa: CSASPGQGAVQPQHF; cdr3_nt: TGCAGTGCCAGCCCAGGACAGGGGGCAGTTCAGCCCCAGCATTTT
j_call: TRBJ1-1; clone_size: .; d_call: .; v_call: TRBV18; cdr3_aa: CASSPGVRGMNTEAFF; cdr3_nt: TGTGCCAGCTCACCAGGGGTCCGAGGAATGAACACTGAAGCTTTCTTT
j_call: TRBJ2-1; clone_size: .; d_call: .; v_call: TRBV5-1; cdr3_aa: CASSLDGASSCNEQFF; cdr3_nt: TGCGCCAGCAGCTTGGACGGCGCCAGCTCCTGCAATGAGCAGTTCTTC
j_call: TRBJ2-7; clone_size: .; d_call: .; v_call: TRBV4-2; cdr3_aa: CASSQFVGNPYEQYF; cdr3_nt: TGTGCCAGCAGCCAATTTGTGGGGAACCCCTACGAGCAGTACTTC
j_call: TRBJ2-7; clone_size: many; d_call: TRBD2; v_call: TRBV2; cdr3_aa: CASTPGGPEQYF; cdr3_nt: TGTGCCAGCACCCCGGGGGGTCCCGAGCAGTACTTC
j_call: TRBJ2-7; clone_size: many; d_call: .; v_call: TRBV5-5; cdr3_aa: CASSFQDSLYEQYF; cdr3_nt: TGTGCCAGCAGCTTTCAAGACAGTCTCTACGAGCAGTACTTC
j_call: TRBJ2-5; clone_size: few; d_call: TRBD1; v_call: TRBV3-1; cdr3_aa: CASSQDIMRKGTGEETQYF; cdr3_nt: TGTGCCAGCAGCCAAGATATTATGCGAAAAGGGACAGGGGAAGAGACCCAGTACTTC
j_call: TRBJ2-7; clone_size: few; d_call: .; v_call: TRBV3-2; cdr3_aa: CASSQELRGSSYEQYF; cdr3_nt: TGTGCCAGCAGCCAAGAGTTGCGCGGGAGCTCCTACGAGCAGTACTTC
j_call: TRBJ2-3; clone_size: many; d_call: .; v_call: TRBV24-1; cdr3_aa: CATSDSGAGSTIVDTQYF; cdr3_nt: TGTGCCACCAGTGATTCAGGGGCAGGGAGTACGATAGTAGATACGCAGTATTTT
j_call: TRBJ1-6; clone_size: few; d_call: .; v_call: TRBV12-3/TRBV12-4; cdr3_aa: CASRIGYDNSPLHF; cdr3_nt: TGTGCCAGCAGAATTGGATATGATAATTCACCCCTCCACTTT
j_call: TRBJ2-3; clone_size: .; d_call: .; v_call: TRBV5-1; cdr3_aa: CASSPGVIDTQYF; cdr3_nt: TGCGCCAGCAGCCCCGGTGTAATAGATACGCAGTATTTT
j_call: TRBJ1-2; clone_size: .; d_call: .; v_call: TRBV19; cdr3_aa: CASTKVFPAYGYTF; cdr3_nt: TGTGCCAGTACTAAGGTTTTCCCCGCCTATGGCTACACCTTC
j_call: TRBJ2-2; clone_size: .; d_call: .; v_call: TRBV20-1; cdr3_aa: CSAIGHRDDTGELFF; cdr3_nt: TGCAGTGCTATAGGACACAGGGACGACACCGGGGAGCTGTTTTTT
j_call: TRBJ2-7; clone_size: .; d_call: TRBD2; v_call: TRBV20-1; cdr3_aa: CSASETSGVTYEQYF; cdr3_nt: TGCAGTGCTAGTGAAACTAGCGGGGTTACCTACGAGCAGTACTTC
j_call: TRBJ2-7; clone_size: .; d_call: .; v_call: TRBV4-2; cdr3_aa: CASSQDEGQDYSYEQYF; cdr3_nt: TGTGCCAGCAGCCAGGACGAGGGTCAGGACTACTCCTACGAGCAGTACTTC
j_call: TRBJ2-4; clone_size: many; d_call: .; v_call: TRBV3-1; cdr3_aa: CASSQGWQGTNIQYF; cdr3_nt: TGTGCCAGCAGCCAAGGTTGGCAGGGGACGAACATTCAGTACTTC
j_call: TRBJ2-2; clone_size: .; d_call: .; v_call: TRBV30; cdr3_aa: CAWSTDPGELFF; cdr3_nt: TGTGCCTGGAGTACGGATCCCGGGGAGCTGTTTTTT
j_call: TRBJ2-1; clone_size: few; d_call: TRBD1; v_call: TRBV5-1; cdr3_aa: CASSFGQANNEQFF; cdr3_nt: TGCGCCAGCAGCTTCGGACAGGCCAACAATGAGCAGTTCTTC
j_call: TRBJ2-1; clone_size: few; d_call: .; v_call: TRBV4-1; cdr3_aa: CASSQTRGLGQFF; cdr3_nt: TGCGCCAGCAGCCAGACCAGGGGACTGGGGCAGTTCTTC
j_call: TRBJ2-1; clone_size: many; d_call: TRBD2; v_call: TRBV20-1; cdr3_aa: CSPSGAGGPYNEQFF; cdr3_nt: TGCAGTCCGTCGGGGGCGGGAGGGCCCTACAATGAGCAGTTCTTC
j_call: TRBJ2-5; clone_size: few; d_call: .; v_call: TRBV3-2; cdr3_aa: CASRLKRTLQETQYF; cdr3_nt: TGTGCCAGCAGACTTAAACGCACCCTACAAGAGACCCAGTACTTC
j_call: TRBJ2-1; clone_size: many; d_call: .; v_call: TRBV7-2; cdr3_aa: CASSLTTGLYNEQFF; cdr3_nt: TGTGCCAGCAGCTTAACTACGGGACTCTACAATGAGCAGTTCTTC
j_call: TRBJ1-2; clone_size: many; d_call: .; v_call: TRBV28; cdr3_aa: CASSFGGAALYGYTF; cdr3_nt: TGTGCCAGCAGTTTCGGAGGGGCAGCTCTGTATGGCTACACCTTC
j_call: TRBJ1-1; clone_size: many; d_call: .; v_call: TRBV20-1; cdr3_aa: CTPTPEDKSEAFF; cdr3_nt: TGCACCCCGACCCCAGAAGATAAGTCTGAAGCTTTCTTT
j_call: TRBJ2-7; clone_size: few; d_call: TRBD1; v_call: TRBV20-1; cdr3_aa: CSATTGVGYEQYF; cdr3_nt: TGCAGTGCTACAACAGGGGTAGGCTACGAGCAGTACTTC
j_call: TRBJ1-1; clone_size: .; d_call: .; v_call: TRBV10-2; cdr3_aa: CASTSSGARNTEAFF; cdr3_nt: TGCGCCAGCACATCTTCGGGCGCTCGGAACACTGAAGCTTTCTTT
j_call: TRBJ2-1; clone_size: many; d_call: .; v_call: TRBV20-1; cdr3_aa: CSARRNEQFF; cdr3_nt: TGCAGTGCTCGACGTAACGAGCAGTTCTTC
j_call: TRBJ2-5; clone_size: few; d_call: .; v_call: TRBV28; cdr3_aa: CASSLFTGEETQYF; cdr3_nt: TGTGCCAGCAGTTTATTCACAGGAGAAGAGACCCAGTACTTC
j_call: TRBJ1-3; clone_size: few; d_call: .; v_call: TRBV28; cdr3_aa: CASIGALGGNTIYF; cdr3_nt: TGTGCCAGCATTGGGGCCCTGGGGGGAAACACCATATATTTT
j_call: TRBJ2-3; clone_size: .; d_call: TRBD2; v_call: TRBV9; cdr3_aa: CASSGRLAGPPGPTDTRYF; cdr3_nt: TGTGCCAGCAGCGGGCGACTAGCGGGACCCCCTGGTCCCACAGATACGCGGTATTTT
j_call: TRBJ2-7; clone_size: many; d_call: TRBD1; v_call: TRBV5-6; cdr3_aa: CASSSRDRGAYEQYF; cdr3_nt: TGTGCCAGCAGCTCCCGGGACAGGGGTGCCTACGAGCAGTACTTC
j_call: TRBJ2-5; clone_size: many; d_call: .; v_call: TRBV30; cdr3_aa: CAWSGADETQYF; cdr3_nt: TGTGCCTGGAGTGGGGCAGATGAGACCCAGTACTTC
j_call: TRBJ2-1; clone_size: few; d_call: TRBD2; v_call: TRBV24-1; cdr3_aa: CATSDPGLAGADNEQFF; cdr3_nt: TGTGCCACCAGTGACCCGGGACTAGCGGGAGCAGACAATGAGCAGTTCTTC
j_call: TRBJ1-2; clone_size: few; d_call: TRBD1; v_call: TRBV7-9; cdr3_aa: CASSSGTAYANYGYTF; cdr3_nt: TGTGCCAGCAGCTCCGGGACAGCTTATGCTAACTATGGCTACACCTTC
j_call: TRBJ1-2; clone_size: few; d_call: TRBD1; v_call: TRBV6-1; cdr3_aa: CASSTTGGQDYGYTF; cdr3_nt: TGTGCCAGCAGTACGACAGGGGGCCAGGACTATGGCTACACCTTC
j_call: TRBJ1-2; clone_size: few; d_call: TRBD1; v_call: TRBV6-1; cdr3_aa: CASSPTTGGRGYTF; cdr3_nt: TGTGCCAGCAGTCCAACTACAGGGGGCCGTGGCTACACCTTC
j_call: TRBJ2-5; clone_size: .; d_call: TRBD1; v_call: TRBV4-1; cdr3_aa: CASSQFGQGQETQYF; cdr3_nt: TGCGCCAGCAGCCAGTTCGGACAGGGGCAAGAGACCCAGTACTTC
j_call: TRBJ1-1; clone_size: few; d_call: .; v_call: TRBV5-1; cdr3_aa: CASSLKMGVNTEAFF; cdr3_nt: TGCGCCAGCAGCTTGAAAATGGGAGTGAACACTGAAGCTTTCTTT
j_call: TRBJ2-7; clone_size: .; d_call: .; v_call: TRBV14; cdr3_aa: CASSQEKRGQQYF; cdr3_nt: TGTGCCAGCAGCCAAGAAAAGAGGGGTCAGCAGTACTTC
j_call: TRBJ2-7; clone_size: .; d_call: TRBD2; v_call: TRBV12-5; cdr3_aa: CASGLGGGDRVNEQYF; cdr3_nt: TGTGCTAGTGGTTTGGGGGGAGGGGACCGAGTTAACGAGCAGTACTTC
j_call: TRBJ2-7; clone_size: many; d_call: TRBD2; v_call: TRBV28; cdr3_aa: CASSPWTRTSTYEQYF; cdr3_nt: TGTGCCAGCTCCCCTTGGACTCGGACTAGCACCTACGAGCAGTACTTC
j_call: TRBJ2-7; clone_size: many; d_call: TRBD2; v_call: TRBV28; cdr3_aa: CASSLPSPRLAGGPGEQYF; cdr3_nt: TGTGCCAGCAGTTTACCCTCTCCACGATTAGCGGGAGGGCCGGGCGAGCAGTACTTC
j_call: TRBJ2-5; clone_size: .; d_call: .; v_call: TRBV6-5; cdr3_aa: CASSYSTAAETQYF; cdr3_nt: TGTGCCAGCAGTTACTCGACCGCGGCAGAGACCCAGTACTTC
j_call: TRBJ1-5; clone_size: many; d_call: .; v_call: TRBV28; cdr3_aa: CASSYRGYNQPQHF; cdr3_nt: TGTGCCAGCAGTTACAGAGGCTACAATCAGCCCCAGCATTTT
j_call: TRBJ2-2; clone_size: few; d_call: .; v_call: TRBV5-1; cdr3_aa: CASSVLPGLRTGELFF; cdr3_nt: TGCGCCAGCAGCGTCCTTCCGGGACTGAGGACCGGGGAGCTGTTTTTT
j_call: TRBJ2-7; clone_size: .; d_call: TRBD2; v_call: TRBV7-9; cdr3_aa: CASSIGLAGDGYEQYF; cdr3_nt: TGTGCCAGCAGCATCGGGCTAGCGGGAGACGGCTACGAGCAGTACTTC
j_call: TRBJ2-3; clone_size: many; d_call: .; v_call: TRBV2; cdr3_aa: CASSEWGYNTDTQYF; cdr3_nt: TGTGCCAGCAGTGAATGGGGTTATAACACAGATACGCAGTATTTT
j_call: TRBJ1-2; clone_size: few; d_call: TRBD1; v_call: TRBV24-1; cdr3_aa: CATSDSDRMSGYTF; cdr3_nt: TGTGCCACCAGTGATTCGGACAGGATGAGTGGCTACACCTTC
j_call: TRBJ2-7; clone_size: many; d_call: TRBD2; v_call: TRBV20-1; cdr3_aa: CSARDLAGVYVEQYF; cdr3_nt: TGCAGTGCTAGAGATTTGGCGGGAGTCTACGTGGAGCAGTACTTC
j_call: TRBJ2-1; clone_size: many; d_call: TRBD2; v_call: TRBV9; cdr3_aa: CASSVGGSPNNEQFF; cdr3_nt: TGTGCCAGCAGCGTAGGCGGGAGTCCCAACAATGAGCAGTTCTTC
j_call: TRBJ2-5; clone_size: many; d_call: .; v_call: TRBV27; cdr3_aa: CASSPSGGFETQYF; cdr3_nt: TGTGCCAGCAGCCCCTCAGGGGGGTTTGAGACCCAGTACTTC